Reported below is one T cell receptor beta chain. Its specificity is not known. The data originate from a study of T cells expressing NK-cell markers. General study results and limits: Topping the CD3+CD56-NKG2C+ fraction as well were these clonotypes, in a handful of donors. Clones of NKG2C+ T cells that had expanded were of unclear HCMV specificity.

This CDR3 contains 14 residues. The germline CDR1 and CDR2 sequences are KGHSH and LQKENI. TCRdb re-called the 5' RACE reads and shows each CDR3 protein once, DNA omitted. This sample's table has some 500,000 distinct CDR3 sequences. The clonotype was recovered from a woman in her forties or fifties in good health. Sequencing used blood T cells: a sorted CD56 or NKG2C T cell subset, CD4+ or CD8+ T cells, or bulk PBMC T cells (not recorded which). The chain uses TRBV18 and TRBJ1-5; TCRdb proposes TRBD1, but this gene call is untestable without DNA. The CDR3 sequence is CASSVFRGDQPQHF.